The sequence of this TCR beta chain was determined in a study of T cell changes during pregnancy in multiple sclerosis. The table came from immunoSEQ multiplex PCR; TCRdb's copy has only in-frame clones and leaves some out. The sample yields about 69,000 clones, around 92% seen once. This clone was counted a single time. Germline loops: CDR1 SGHTA, CDR2 FQGTGA. This CDR3 contains 16 residues. V trimming: 5 bases; J trimming: 3 bases; junction bases outside the gene matches: 11. The sample in question was peripheral blood, obtained in the third trimester of pregnancy. V usage is TRBV7-3 and J usage is TRBJ2-5, with 8 bases fitting TRBD2. The receptor's source is a female donor in good health, enrolled as a control in a pregnancy study. The CDR3 DNA follows: TGTGCCAGCAGCGCCAAAGGGGCGGGAGGAGAAGAGACCCAGTACTTC. Protein: CASSAKGAGGEETQYF.